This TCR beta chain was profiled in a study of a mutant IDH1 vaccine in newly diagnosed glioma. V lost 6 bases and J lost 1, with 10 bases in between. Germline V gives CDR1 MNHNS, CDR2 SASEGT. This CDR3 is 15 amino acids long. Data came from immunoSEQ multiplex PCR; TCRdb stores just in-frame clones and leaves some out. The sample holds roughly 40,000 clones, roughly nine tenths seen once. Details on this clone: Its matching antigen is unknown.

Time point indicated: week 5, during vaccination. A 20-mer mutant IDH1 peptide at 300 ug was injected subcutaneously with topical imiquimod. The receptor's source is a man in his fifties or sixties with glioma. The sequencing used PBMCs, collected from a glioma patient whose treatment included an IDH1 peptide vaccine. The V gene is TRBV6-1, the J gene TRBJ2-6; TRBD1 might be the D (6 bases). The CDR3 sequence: CASRGTGSGANVLTF. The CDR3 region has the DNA TGTGCCAGCAGGGGTACAGGGTCTGGGGCCAACGTCCTGACTTTC.